This is a list of T cell receptor beta chains from one sample in a study of CD8+ T cells in alopecia areata. Data came from immunoSEQ multiplex PCR; TCRdb stores just in-frame clones and leaves some out. This table holds about 120,000 clones, 53% found once. The source material was CD4+ T cells sorted from blood, sampled at week 4, from a patient treated with tofacitinib. These receptors were collected from a human donor with alopecia areata. Both conserved end residues are part of each CDR3. Fields, in order: V gene, D gene, J gene, CDR3 protein. D genes are given only for firm matches.

v_call: TRBV5-1; d_call: TRBD1; j_call: TRBJ1-1; cdr3_aa: CASTSTGATEAFF
v_call: TRBV7-2; d_call: TRBD1; j_call: TRBJ1-2; cdr3_aa: CASRQSTGGLGYTF
v_call: TRBV4-2; d_call: .; j_call: TRBJ2-5; cdr3_aa: CASSQGTGAYQETQYF
v_call: TRBV30; d_call: TRBD1; j_call: TRBJ1-2; cdr3_aa: CAWSANPHRGSGYTF
v_call: TRBV7-9; d_call: TRBD1; j_call: TRBJ2-7; cdr3_aa: CASSLTGYSYEQYF
v_call: TRBV30; d_call: .; j_call: TRBJ2-7; cdr3_aa: CAWSVSSYEQYF
v_call: TRBV5-1; d_call: .; j_call: TRBJ1-4; cdr3_aa: CASSLEGGRDNEKLFF
v_call: TRBV9; d_call: TRBD2; j_call: TRBJ2-1; cdr3_aa: CASSPTGTSGGNEQFF
v_call: TRBV7-9; d_call: TRBD2; j_call: TRBJ2-3; cdr3_aa: CATLAGGSTDTQYF
v_call: TRBV4-2; d_call: .; j_call: TRBJ2-7; cdr3_aa: CASSQDWASEAYEQYF
v_call: TRBV30; d_call: .; j_call: TRBJ2-3; cdr3_aa: CAWSRGALRTDTQYF
v_call: TRBV30; d_call: TRBD2; j_call: TRBJ2-3; cdr3_aa: CAWSGLAGARDTQYF
v_call: TRBV5-1; d_call: TRBD1; j_call: TRBJ1-5; cdr3_aa: CASSPTQGGQPQHF
v_call: TRBV4-2; d_call: .; j_call: TRBJ2-1; cdr3_aa: CASSQETHNEQFF
v_call: TRBV5-1; d_call: .; j_call: TRBJ1-2; cdr3_aa: CASSFVQGNYGYTF
v_call: TRBV5-4; d_call: .; j_call: TRBJ2-7; cdr3_aa: CASSLGYEQYF
v_call: TRBV30; d_call: TRBD2; j_call: TRBJ2-2; cdr3_aa: CAWSVFGSGGTGELFF
v_call: TRBV5-1; d_call: .; j_call: TRBJ2-1; cdr3_aa: CASSSFRGSGVNEQFF
v_call: TRBV29-1; d_call: TRBD1; j_call: TRBJ2-7; cdr3_aa: CSARTGTDEQYF
v_call: TRBV29-1; d_call: TRBD1; j_call: TRBJ2-7; cdr3_aa: CSVGQDGYEQYF
v_call: TRBV25-1; d_call: .; j_call: TRBJ2-7; cdr3_aa: CASSRQAYEQYF
v_call: TRBV30; d_call: TRBD1; j_call: TRBJ2-4; cdr3_aa: CACGDRVKDIQYF
v_call: TRBV30; d_call: .; j_call: TRBJ2-2; cdr3_aa: CAWSPTGFHTGELFF
v_call: TRBV29-1; d_call: TRBD1; j_call: TRBJ1-2; cdr3_aa: CSDRGPANYGYTF
v_call: TRBV6-5; d_call: .; j_call: TRBJ1-4; cdr3_aa: CASSYLGDEKLFF
v_call: TRBV7-6; d_call: TRBD1; j_call: TRBJ2-5; cdr3_aa: CASSSRQGPTTQYF
v_call: TRBV19; d_call: .; j_call: TRBJ1-5; cdr3_aa: CASSIVLGGSRNQPQHF
v_call: TRBV7-8; d_call: .; j_call: TRBJ2-1; cdr3_aa: CASSLVYEQFF
v_call: TRBV18; d_call: .; j_call: TRBJ2-7; cdr3_aa: CASSPGRDSEQYF
v_call: TRBV9; d_call: .; j_call: TRBJ2-4; cdr3_aa: CASSPSRGERYF
v_call: TRBV4-1; d_call: .; j_call: TRBJ2-5; cdr3_aa: CASSQVKLGETQYF
v_call: TRBV6-6; d_call: .; j_call: TRBJ1-4; cdr3_aa: CASRSPTGTHEKLFF
v_call: TRBV6-5; d_call: .; j_call: TRBJ1-2; cdr3_aa: CASSPQLLYGYTF
v_call: TRBV7-2; d_call: .; j_call: TRBJ2-7; cdr3_aa: CASSLVRRGSYEQYF
v_call: TRBV2; d_call: .; j_call: TRBJ1-5; cdr3_aa: CASSSSGNQPQHF
v_call: TRBV6-5; d_call: .; j_call: TRBJ2-5; cdr3_aa: CASSSALGETQYF
v_call: TRBV19; d_call: .; j_call: TRBJ1-2; cdr3_aa: CASSIAGPHGYTF
v_call: TRBV19; d_call: .; j_call: TRBJ1-2; cdr3_aa: CASSIPTGFGYGYTF
v_call: TRBV30; d_call: TRBD1; j_call: TRBJ1-1; cdr3_aa: CAWTKNQRGPTEAFF
v_call: TRBV29-1; d_call: .; j_call: TRBJ1-1; cdr3_aa: CSVVGRMNTEAFF